Detailed here is one TCR beta chain. The CDR3 has 16 residues. V dropped 3 bases and J dropped 0 bases, with 13 bases sitting between them. The germline CDR1 and CDR2 sequences are SGDLS and YYNGEE. Per the authors' pipeline: Amplification with reference gene primers provided the estimates of nucleated cell counts. Repertoires were generated with immunoSEQ multiplex PCR, while TCRdb's copy carries only in-frame clones and drops some. That table furnishes V, J and clone size, whereas the DNA furnished D and trimming. The sample has approximately 200,000 clones; about four fifths are singletons. The data stem from a study of blood T cell repertoires in COVID-19. For the study at large: COVID-19 samples, acute and convalescent, were from the United States, Italy and Spain. T cells, B-cell-depleted T cells, or PBMCs supplied cDNA or gDNA.

The chain has TRBV9 and TRBJ2-1, with D maybe TRBD2 (6 bases). This receptor was identified in a woman in her 30s who had recovered from COVID-19. Sequences were obtained from peripheral blood. The CDR3 is CASSAGTLSSYNEQFF. CDR3 in DNA: TGTGCCAGCAGCGCCGGGACTCTAAGCTCCTACAATGAGCAGTTCTTC.